These 22 T cell receptor beta chains were sequenced from one sample in a study of blood T cell repertoires in COVID-19. TCRdb's table, derived via immunoSEQ multiplex PCR, lists solely in-frame clones and lacks some. Among about 82,000 clones listed, 60% to 80% were seen once. Sequences were obtained from peripheral blood. These receptors originate from a man in his sixties with COVID-19, enrolled during active disease.

The chain joins TRBV21-1 to TRBJ1-5; the table's TRBD1 call for D was not verified on the DNA. TRBV21-1 is labeled a pseudogene. The CDR3 runs 17 residues. CDR3 bases: TGTGCCAGCAGCGGAACCGGGACAGGGGGGTGTAATCAGCCCCAGCATTTT. The encoded protein is CASSGTGTGGCNQPQHF.

The rearrangement joins TRBV5-4 to TRBJ2-6; D unresolved. Germline CDR1 and CDR2: SGHNT and YYREEE (reference sequence). The germline V and J ends were trimmed by 7 bases and 0 bases, with 8 bases remaining between them. This CDR3 comprises 14 residues. In DNA, the CDR3 is TGTGCCAGCCTGGGCAACTCTGGGGCCAACGTCCTGACTTTC. This gives the protein CASLGNSGANVLTF.

J is TRBJ2-1 and V is TRBV29-1, with 11 bases identical to TRBD2. The CDR3 has 13 residues. Per germline, CDR1 SQVTM and CDR2 ANQGSEA. The V and J ends lost 6 bases and 4 bases, in that order; junction bases with no gene match: 2. CDR3: CSVSSGGYNEQFF. The DNA of the CDR3 is TGCAGCGTCTCTAGCGGGGGGTACAATGAGCAGTTCTTC.

The chain uses TRBV5-8 and TRBJ1-1, with D maybe TRBD1 (6 bases). V shed 4 bases and J shed 0 bases, with 10 bases lying between them. CDR3 length equals 14 residues. Germline lookup yields CDR1 SGHTS and CDR2 YDEGEE. DNA for the CDR3: TGTGCCAGCAGCCCGGGACACCTGAACACTGAAGCTTTCTTT. It yields the protein CASSPGHLNTEAFF.

This clone was counted only a few times. The chain uses TRBV7-9 and TRBJ2-7, with D perhaps TRBD2 (6 bases). The germline V gene has CDR1 SEHNR and CDR2 FQNEAQ (reference sequence). Trimming removed 5 bases at V and 3 bases at J, with 14 bases between. The CDR3 is made up of 14 amino acids. In DNA form, the CDR3 reads TGTGCCAGCAGCCCGGGACTCCCGAGCTACGAGCAGTACTTC. It encodes CASSPGLPSYEQYF.

CDR3 in amino acids: CASRRAGTSIGTQYF. The CDR3 DNA is TGTGCCAGCAGGCGGGCCGGGACTAGTATCGGGACCCAGTACTTC. This rearrangement joins TRBV7-8 to TRBJ2-5; 8 bases line up with TRBD2. Germline V gives CDR1 SGHVS, CDR2 FQNEAQ. The CDR3 runs 15 residues. After removal of 6 bases from V and 7 bases from J, the junction contained 13 bases not matched to a gene.

The gene calls are TRBV5-4 and TRBJ2-3; 9 nucleotides match TRBD2. The CDR3 sequence is 15 residues long. Germline V gives CDR1 SGHNT, CDR2 YYREEE (reference sequence). J was trimmed by 3 bases and V by 4 bases; bases with no gene match: 6. CDR3 bases: TGTGCCAGCAGCGTAGGGACTAGCCTAACAGATACGCAGTATTTT. Protein: CASSVGTSLTDTQYF.

The chain combines TRBV4-1 with TRBJ2-3, with 8 nucleotides matching TRBD2. V gave up 4 bases and J gave up 0 bases; unmatched junction bases: 6. The CDR3 loop spans 16 amino acids. The germline gives CDR1 MGHRA, CDR2 YSYEKL. CDR3 DNA sequence: TGCGCCAGCAGCCTAACTAGCGGAACTAGCACAGATACGCAGTATTTT. Its protein is CASSLTSGTSTDTQYF.

The J gene is TRBJ2-7, the V gene TRBV25-1; the match to TRBD2 covers 7 bases. Germline V lookup: CDR1 MGHDK, CDR2 SYGVNS. V gave up 1 base and J gave up 4 bases; unmatched junction bases: 7. The CDR3 length is 15 residues. The CDR3 spells CASSESTGGGYEQYF. The CDR3 DNA sequence: TGTGCCAGCAGTGAATCGACGGGAGGAGGGTACGAGCAGTACTTC.

The V call is TRBV3-1 (or the pseudogene TRBV3-2), the J call TRBJ1-1, with D maybe TRBD1 (5 bases). Germline V gene sequence: CDR1 LGHDT, CDR2 YNNKEL (reference sequence). This CDR3 has 15 amino acids. V was pared by 1 base and J by 2 bases, with 11 bases between. This chain's CDR3 is CASSQGWGGNTEAFF. CDR3 coding DNA: TGTGCCAGCAGCCAAGGGTGGGGGGGAAACACTGAAGCTTTCTTT.

The rearrangement links TRBV5-6 to TRBJ2-5, with D possibly TRBD2 on 6 matching bases. Per the germline V gene, CDR1 is SGHDT and CDR2 is YYEEEE. The CDR3 sequence is 15 residues long. Trimming took off 1 base at V and 1 base at J, with 11 bases between the two ends. CDR3 nucleotide sequence: TGTGCCAGCAGCTTGAACGGCGGGATCCAAGAGACCCAGTACTTC. It specifies CASSLNGGIQETQYF.

This chain joins TRBV29-1 and TRBJ1-1; D is perhaps TRBD1 (5 bases). Germline V CDR1 and CDR2: SQVTM, ANQGSEA. The V end was cut by 4 bases, the J end by 0 bases, with 15 bases between. The CDR3 has 15 residues. CDR3 coding DNA: TGCAGCGTTGTCGGGGGTCGGGGTATGAACACTGAAGCTTTCTTT. It codes for CSVVGGRGMNTEAFF.

The CDR3 region is CASSLTSGDYNEQFF. For the CDR3, the DNA is TGTGCCAGCAGCTTAACTAGTGGGGACTACAATGAGCAGTTCTTC. The J gene is TRBJ2-1, the V gene TRBV11-2; TRBD2 is a possible D gene (5 bases). Germline V lookup: CDR1 SGHAT, CDR2 FQNNGV. With 2 bases removed from V and 3 bases from J, the gap between germline ends came to 11 bases. This CDR3 is 15 amino acids long.

The J gene is TRBJ1-1, the V gene TRBV9, with 7 bases identical to TRBD1. The J segment lost 0 bases and the V segment lost 1 base, leaving 6 bases of the junction unmatched. In germline, CDR1 is SGDLS, CDR2 YYNGEE. CDR3 length: 16 residues. The CDR3 DNA reads TGTGCCAGCAGCGTACGGGACAGCGGTATGAACACTGAAGCTTTCTTT. Amino acid sequence: CASSVRDSGMNTEAFF.

This chain joins TRBV24-1 and TRBJ2-5; 12 positions agree with TRBD2. Germline CDR1 is KGHDR and CDR2 is SFDVKD. V trimming: 4 bases; J trimming: 3 bases; junction bases outside the gene matches: 5. CDR3 size: 16 residues. CDR3 sequence (DNA): TGTGCCACCAGTGACGGACTAGCGGGACTTAAAGAGACCCAGTACTTC. Its translation: CATSDGLAGLKETQYF.

The V gene is TRBV2, the J gene TRBJ2-7, with 9 bases fitting TRBD2. This CDR3 has 16 residues. Germline values: CDR1 SNHLY, CDR2 FYNNEI. With 0 bases clipped from V and 5 bases from J, the junction kept 8 bases outside the gene matches. CDR3 sequence: CASSEAPQRGDHEQYF. The CDR3 bases are TGTGCCAGCAGTGAAGCGCCCCAGCGGGGGGATCACGAGCAGTACTTC.

CDR3 DNA sequence: TGTGCCATCAGCTCCACTAGCGGGAGGCAAAATGAGCAGTTCTTC. Translation gives CAISSTSGRQNEQFF. The V gene is TRBV10-3, the J gene TRBJ2-1, with TRBD2 identical over 12 bases. Germline V gene data show CDR1 as ENHRY and CDR2 as SYGVKD. This CDR3 spans 15 amino acids. J lost 7 bases, V lost 6 bases, and 7 bases had no gene match.

A single count supports this clone. The V gene is TRBV5-6, the J gene TRBJ2-5; TRBD2 aligns across 7 bases. The junction had 4 bases not matched to a gene; V was cut back by 0 bases and J by 2 bases. Germline V gives CDR1 SGHDT, CDR2 YYEEEE. This CDR3 comprises 15 residues. In nucleotides, the CDR3 is TGTGCCAGCAGCTTGGTGGCTAGCGGACAAGAGACCCAGTACTTC. It codes for CASSLVASGQETQYF.

The rearrangement uses TRBV5-6 and TRBJ1-6, with 11 positions matching TRBD1. CDR3 length equals 16 residues. Germline CDR1 is SGHDT and CDR2 is YYEEEE. J gave up 0 bases and V 7 bases, and 3 bases lay outside the gene matches. This chain's CDR3 is CASGDRGNSYNSPLHF. CDR3 sequence (DNA): TGTGCCAGCGGGGACAGGGGGAACTCCTATAATTCACCCCTCCACTTT. The whole variable domain, filled in from reference TRBV5-6 and TRBJ1-6, reads DAGVTQSPTHLIKTRGQQVTLRCSPKSGHDTVSWYQQALGQGPQFIFQYYEEEERQRGNFPDRFSGHQFPNYSSELNVNALLLGDSALYLCASGDRGNSYNSPLHFGNGTRLTVT.

In this sample, this clone turned up a few times. CDR3 DNA: TGTGCCACGGATAGCGGGAGAGGGTACGAGCAGTACTTC. As protein: CATDSGRGYEQYF. V gene TRBV19 combines with J gene TRBJ2-7; TRBD2 matches at 9 bases. V gave up 10 bases and J gave up 4 bases; unmatched junction bases: 8. Germline V lookup: CDR1 LNHDA, CDR2 SQIVND (reference sequence). This CDR3 region has 13 residues.

The chain employs TRBV7-2 and TRBJ1-5, with D hard to call. The V and J ends lost 2 bases and 7 bases respectively, with 15 bases between them. CDR3 length: 15 amino acids. Germline CDR1 SGHTA, CDR2 FQGNSA. CDR3 region: CASSLIPGVMQPQHF. The CDR3 nucleotides are TGTGCCAGCAGCTTAATTCCGGGAGTAATGCAGCCCCAGCATTTT. The entire variable domain, with the rest obtained from reference TRBV7-2 and TRBJ1-5, is as follows: GAGVSQSPSNKVTEKGKDVELRCDPISGHTALYWYRQSLGQGLEFLIYFQGNSAPDKSGLPSDRFSAERTGGSVSTLTIQRTQQEDSAVYLCASSLIPGVMQPQHFGDGTRLSIL.

This chain uses TRBV5-1 with TRBJ2-2; 9 nucleotides agree with TRBD1. This CDR3 contains 15 residues. After removal of 1 base from V and 4 bases from J, the junction contained 2 bases not matched to a gene. The germline CDR1 and CDR2 sequences are SGHRS and YFSETQ. The CDR3 loop reads CASSLPDRGTGELFF. In nucleotides, the CDR3 is TGCGCCAGCAGCTTGCCGGACAGGGGCACCGGGGAGCTGTTTTTT.